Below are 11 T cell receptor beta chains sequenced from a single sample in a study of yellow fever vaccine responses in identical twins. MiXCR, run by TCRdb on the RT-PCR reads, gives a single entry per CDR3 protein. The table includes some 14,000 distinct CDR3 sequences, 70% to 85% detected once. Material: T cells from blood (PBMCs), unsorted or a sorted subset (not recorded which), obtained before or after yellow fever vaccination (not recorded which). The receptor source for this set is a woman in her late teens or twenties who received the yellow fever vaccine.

The CDR3 spells CASSLSRDRGEQFF. CDR3 DNA: TGTGCCAGCTCACTAAGCCGGGACAGGGGTGAGCAGTTCTTC. J is TRBJ2-1 and V is TRBV18, with TRBD1 matching 10 bases. V was pared by 4 bases and J by 9 bases, with 6 bases of the junction left unmatched. Germline CDR1 and CDR2: KGHSH and LQKENI. The CDR3 sequence is 14 residues long.

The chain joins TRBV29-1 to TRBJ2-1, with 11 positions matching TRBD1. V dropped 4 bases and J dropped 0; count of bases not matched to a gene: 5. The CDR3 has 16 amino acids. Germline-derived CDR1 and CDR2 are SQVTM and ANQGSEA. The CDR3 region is CSVVRGTGGSYNEQFF. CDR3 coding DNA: TGCAGCGTTGTCAGAGGGACAGGGGGCTCCTACAATGAGCAGTTCTTC.

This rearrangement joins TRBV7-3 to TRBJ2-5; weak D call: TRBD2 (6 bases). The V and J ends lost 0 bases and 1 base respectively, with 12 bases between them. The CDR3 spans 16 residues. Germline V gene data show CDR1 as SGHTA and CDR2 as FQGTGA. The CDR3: CASSLTSGYPQETQYF. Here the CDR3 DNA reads TGTGCCAGCAGCTTAACTAGCGGATACCCCCAAGAGACCCAGTACTTC.

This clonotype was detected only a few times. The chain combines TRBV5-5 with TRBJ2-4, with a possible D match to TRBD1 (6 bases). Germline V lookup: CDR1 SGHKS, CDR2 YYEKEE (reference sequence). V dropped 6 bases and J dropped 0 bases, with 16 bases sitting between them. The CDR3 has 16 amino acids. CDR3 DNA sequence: TGTGCCAGCACCGTAACAGGGTCCATAGCCAAAAACATTCAGTACTTC. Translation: CASTVTGSIAKNIQYF.

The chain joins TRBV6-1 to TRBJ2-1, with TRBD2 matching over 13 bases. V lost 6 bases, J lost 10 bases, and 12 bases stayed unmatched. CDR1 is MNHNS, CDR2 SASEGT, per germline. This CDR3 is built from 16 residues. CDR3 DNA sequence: TGTGCCAGCAGAGAAACACCGGGACTAGCGGGAAAAGAGCAGTTCTTC. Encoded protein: CASRETPGLAGKEQFF.

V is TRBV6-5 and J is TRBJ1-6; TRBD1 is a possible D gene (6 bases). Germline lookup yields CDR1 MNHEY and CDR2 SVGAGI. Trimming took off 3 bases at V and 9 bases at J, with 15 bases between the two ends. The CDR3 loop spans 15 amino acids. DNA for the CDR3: TGTGCCAGCAGTTATTGGCAGGGGAGAGGTTCACCCCTCCACTTT. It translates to CASSYWQGRGSPLHF.

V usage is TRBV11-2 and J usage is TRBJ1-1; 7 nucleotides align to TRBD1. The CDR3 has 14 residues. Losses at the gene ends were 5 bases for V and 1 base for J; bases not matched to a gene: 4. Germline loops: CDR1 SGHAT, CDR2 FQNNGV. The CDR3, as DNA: TGTGCCAGCAGCCCGGGACAGAAGAACACTGAAGCTTTCTTT. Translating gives CASSPGQKNTEAFF. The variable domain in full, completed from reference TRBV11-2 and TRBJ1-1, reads EAGVAQSPRYKIIEKRQSVAFWCNPISGHATLYWYQQILGQGPKLLIQFQNNGVVDDSQLPKDRFSAERLKGVDSTLKIQPAKLEDSAVYLCASSPGQKNTEAFFGQGTRLTVV.

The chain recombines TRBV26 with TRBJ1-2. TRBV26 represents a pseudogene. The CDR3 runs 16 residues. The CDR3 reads CASSSTTGRNNYGYTF. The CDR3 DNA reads TGTGCCAGCAGTTCAACGACAGGGAGGAATAACTATGGCTACACCTTC.

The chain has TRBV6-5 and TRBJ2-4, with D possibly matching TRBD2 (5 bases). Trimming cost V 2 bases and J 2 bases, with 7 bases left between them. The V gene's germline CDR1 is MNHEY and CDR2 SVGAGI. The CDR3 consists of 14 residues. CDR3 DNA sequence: TGTGCCAGCAGTTACGAGACTACCAAAAACATTCAGTACTTC. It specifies CASSYETTKNIQYF.

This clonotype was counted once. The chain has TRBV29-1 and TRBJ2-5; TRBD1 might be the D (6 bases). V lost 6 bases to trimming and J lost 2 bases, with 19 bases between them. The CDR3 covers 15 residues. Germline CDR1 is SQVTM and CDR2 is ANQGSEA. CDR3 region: CSVRFNRVPQETQYF. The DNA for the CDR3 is TGCAGCGTCCGCTTTAACAGGGTGCCACAAGAGACCCAGTACTTC. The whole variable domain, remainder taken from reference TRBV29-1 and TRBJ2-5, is SAVISQKPSRDICQRGTSLTIQCQVDSQVTMMFWYRQQPGQSLTLIATANQGSEATYESGFVIDKFPISRPNLTFSTLTVSNMSPEDSSIYLCSVRFNRVPQETQYFGPGTRLLVL.

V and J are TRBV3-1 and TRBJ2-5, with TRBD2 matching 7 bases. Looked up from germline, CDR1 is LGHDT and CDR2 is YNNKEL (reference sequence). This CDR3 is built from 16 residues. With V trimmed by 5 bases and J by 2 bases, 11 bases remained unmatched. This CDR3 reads CASSSRVSGPQETQYF. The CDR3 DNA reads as TGTGCCAGCAGCTCCCGCGTTAGCGGGCCACAAGAGACCCAGTACTTC.